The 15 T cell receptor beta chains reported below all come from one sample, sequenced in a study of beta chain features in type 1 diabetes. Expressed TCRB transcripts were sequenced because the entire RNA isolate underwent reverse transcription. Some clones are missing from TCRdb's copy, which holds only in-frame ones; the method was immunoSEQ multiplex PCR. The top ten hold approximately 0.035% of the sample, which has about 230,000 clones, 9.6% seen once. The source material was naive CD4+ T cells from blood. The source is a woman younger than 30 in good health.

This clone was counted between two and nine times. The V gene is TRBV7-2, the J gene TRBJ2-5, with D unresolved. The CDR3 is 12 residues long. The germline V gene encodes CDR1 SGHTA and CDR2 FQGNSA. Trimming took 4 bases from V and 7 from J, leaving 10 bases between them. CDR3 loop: CASSSSVSTQYF. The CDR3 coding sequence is TGTGCCAGCAGCTCGTCGGTCTCGACCCAGTACTTC.

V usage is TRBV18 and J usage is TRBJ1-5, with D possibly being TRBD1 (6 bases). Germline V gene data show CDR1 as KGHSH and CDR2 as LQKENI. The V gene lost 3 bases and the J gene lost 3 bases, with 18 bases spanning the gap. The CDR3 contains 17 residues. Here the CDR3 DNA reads TGTGCCAGCTCACCGCCCCTCTCCCGGGGGGCCAATCAGCCCCAGCATTTT. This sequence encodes CASSPPLSRGANQPQHF.

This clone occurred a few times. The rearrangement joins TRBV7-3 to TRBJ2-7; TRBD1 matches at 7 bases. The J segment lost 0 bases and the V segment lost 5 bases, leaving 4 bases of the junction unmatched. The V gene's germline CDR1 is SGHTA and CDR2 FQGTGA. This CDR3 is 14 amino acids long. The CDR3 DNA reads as TGTGCCAGCAGCCCCGGGGACAGCTCCTACGAGCAGTACTTC. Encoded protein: CASSPGDSSYEQYF.

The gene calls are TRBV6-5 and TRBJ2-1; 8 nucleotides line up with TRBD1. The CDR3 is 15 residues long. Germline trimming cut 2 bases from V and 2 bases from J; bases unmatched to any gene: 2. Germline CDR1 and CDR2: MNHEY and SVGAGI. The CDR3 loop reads CASSYQGAAYNEQFF. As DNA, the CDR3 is TGTGCCAGCAGTTACCAGGGGGCCGCCTACAATGAGCAGTTCTTC.

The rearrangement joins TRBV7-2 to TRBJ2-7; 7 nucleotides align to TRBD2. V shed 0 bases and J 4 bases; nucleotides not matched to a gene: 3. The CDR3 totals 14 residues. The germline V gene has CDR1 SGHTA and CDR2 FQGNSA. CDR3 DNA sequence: TGTGCCAGCAGCTTAGCGGGAGGGAATTACGAGCAGTACTTC. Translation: CASSLAGGNYEQYF. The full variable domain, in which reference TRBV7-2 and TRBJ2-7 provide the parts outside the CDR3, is GAGVSQSPSNKVTEKGKDVELRCDPISGHTALYWYRQSLGQGLEFLIYFQGNSAPDKSGLPSDRFSAERTGGSVSTLTIQRTQQEDSAVYLCASSLAGGNYEQYFGPGTRLTVT.

Here the CDR3 reads CASGLGQGDYGYTF. CDR3 in DNA: TGTGCTAGTGGTTTGGGACAGGGTGACTATGGCTACACCTTC. The chain is built from TRBV12-5 and TRBJ1-2; 7 nucleotides align to TRBD1. In germline, CDR1 is LGHNT, CDR2 FRNRAP. V lost 1 base and J lost 3; bases outside the gene matches: 2. This CDR3 is built from 14 residues.

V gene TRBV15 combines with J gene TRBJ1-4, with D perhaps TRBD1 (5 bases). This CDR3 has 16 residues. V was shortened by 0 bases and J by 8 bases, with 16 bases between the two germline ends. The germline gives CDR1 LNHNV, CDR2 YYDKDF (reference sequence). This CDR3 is CATSRDWQGSEEKLFF. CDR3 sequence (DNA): TGTGCCACCAGCAGAGATTGGCAGGGCTCGGAAGAAAAACTGTTTTTT.

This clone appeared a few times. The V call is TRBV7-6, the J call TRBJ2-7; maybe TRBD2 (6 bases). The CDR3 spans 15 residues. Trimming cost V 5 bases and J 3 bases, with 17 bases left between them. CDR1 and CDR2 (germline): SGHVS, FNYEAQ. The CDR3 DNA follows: TGTGCCAGCAGCCAGGAGGGGTCAGGGAACTACGAGCAGTACTTC. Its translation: CASSQEGSGNYEQYF.

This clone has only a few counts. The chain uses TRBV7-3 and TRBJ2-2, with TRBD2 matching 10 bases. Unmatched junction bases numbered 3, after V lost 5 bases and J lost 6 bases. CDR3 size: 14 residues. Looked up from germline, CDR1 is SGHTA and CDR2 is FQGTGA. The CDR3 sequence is CASSPGLAAGELFF. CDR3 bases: TGTGCCAGCAGCCCCGGACTAGCGGCCGGGGAGCTGTTTTTT.

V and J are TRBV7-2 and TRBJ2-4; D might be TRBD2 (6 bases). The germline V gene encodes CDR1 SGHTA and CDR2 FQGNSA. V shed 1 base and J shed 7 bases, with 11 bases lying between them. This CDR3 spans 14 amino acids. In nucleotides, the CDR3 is TGTGCCAGCAGCTTAGGTATTGGGGGGAACATTCAGTACTTC. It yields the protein CASSLGIGGNIQYF.

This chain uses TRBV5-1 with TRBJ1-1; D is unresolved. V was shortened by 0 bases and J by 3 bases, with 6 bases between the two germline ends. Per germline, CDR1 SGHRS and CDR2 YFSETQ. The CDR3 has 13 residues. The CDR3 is CASSLETYTEAFF. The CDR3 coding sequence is TGCGCCAGCAGCTTGGAGACTTACACTGAAGCTTTCTTT.

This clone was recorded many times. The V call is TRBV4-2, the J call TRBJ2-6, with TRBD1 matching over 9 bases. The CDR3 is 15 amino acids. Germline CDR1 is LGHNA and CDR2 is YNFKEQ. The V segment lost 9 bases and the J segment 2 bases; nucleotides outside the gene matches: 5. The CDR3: CASGTGNTGANVLTF. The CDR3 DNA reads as TGTGCCAGTGGGACAGGGAATACTGGGGCCAACGTCCTGACTTTC.

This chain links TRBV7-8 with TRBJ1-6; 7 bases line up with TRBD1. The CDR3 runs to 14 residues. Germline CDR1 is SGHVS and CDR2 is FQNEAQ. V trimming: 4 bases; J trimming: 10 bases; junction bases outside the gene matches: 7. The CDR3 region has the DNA TGTGCCAGCAGCTCCCGACAGGGACACTCACCCCTCCACTTT. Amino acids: CASSSRQGHSPLHF.

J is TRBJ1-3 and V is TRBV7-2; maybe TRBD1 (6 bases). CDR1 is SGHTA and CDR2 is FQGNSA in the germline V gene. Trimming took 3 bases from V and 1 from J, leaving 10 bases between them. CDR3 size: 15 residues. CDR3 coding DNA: TGTGCCAGCAGCTTGGGACAACCATCTGGAAACACCATATATTTT. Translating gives CASSLGQPSGNTIYF.

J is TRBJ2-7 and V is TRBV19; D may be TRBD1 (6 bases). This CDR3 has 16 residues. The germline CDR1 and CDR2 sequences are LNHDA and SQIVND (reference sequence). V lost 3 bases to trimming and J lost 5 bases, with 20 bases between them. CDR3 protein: CASSMVQGATLDEQYF. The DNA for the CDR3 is TGTGCCAGTAGTATGGTACAGGGAGCTACCTTGGACGAGCAGTACTTC.